A single sample is the source of the 20 T cell receptor beta chains below, sequenced in a study of T cell repertoires in cytomegalovirus infection. One entry per CDR3 protein results from TCRdb running MiXCR on the reads. The sample lists over 300,000 distinct CDR3 sequences, more than 8% occurring once. Sequenced sample: PBMCs. These TCRs come from a human donor in good health (CMV status not recorded). Some clones in this sample may be carry-over from other donors' samples.

This clonotype was recorded at least ten times. The CDR3: CATPNRDTGELFF. The CDR3, as DNA: TGTGCCACCCCAAACAGGGACACCGGGGAGCTGTTTTTT. The chain carries TRBV19 and TRBJ2-2; TRBD1 might be the D (6 bases). Trimming took 10 bases from V and 3 from J, leaving 12 bases between them. The CDR3 is 13 residues long. Per germline, CDR1 LNHDA and CDR2 SQIVND (reference sequence).

This clonotype was seen only a few times. V is TRBV7-3 and J is TRBJ2-3; 9 bases are shared with TRBD2. Germline CDR1 and CDR2: SGHTA and FQGTGA. V shed 2 bases, J shed 9 bases, and the junction held 6 bases outside the gene matches. This CDR3 is built from 14 residues. The CDR3 reads CASSLGTGLATQYF. CDR3 nucleotides: TGTGCCAGCAGCTTAGGTACGGGACTAGCAACGCAGTATTTT.

This clonotype occurred a few times. The chain is built from TRBV6-6 and TRBJ2-1; TRBD2 agrees at 10 bases. Unmatched junction bases numbered 9, after V lost 6 bases and J lost 4 bases. This CDR3 has 16 residues. CDR1 is MNHNY, CDR2 SVGAGI, per germline (reference sequence). The CDR3 DNA reads TGTGCCAGCAGCTCAAGGACTAGCGGAGAGTACAATGAGCAGTTCTTC. This translates into CASSSRTSGEYNEQFF.

This clonotype was detected a few times. This sequence joins TRBV29-1 and TRBJ1-1, with a tentative D call TRBD1 (5 bases). The CDR3 covers 13 residues. Germline loops: CDR1 SQVTM, CDR2 ANQGSEA. V lost 7 bases to trimming and J lost 0 bases, with 12 bases between them. CDR3 in DNA: TGCAGCGCCGTGGGGGGAATGAACACTGAAGCTTTCTTT. Protein sequence: CSAVGGMNTEAFF.

This clonotype was counted between two and nine times. The chain links TRBV7-3 to TRBJ2-3; no reliable D call. Germline V lookup: CDR1 SGHTA, CDR2 FQGTGA. There are 15 residues in the CDR3. Deletions cut 1 base from V and 1 base from J, with 9 bases between. The chain's CDR3 is CASSLNGGGTDTQYF. CDR3 coding DNA: TGTGCCAGCAGCTTAAACGGTGGCGGCACAGATACGCAGTATTTT.

This clonotype has a handful of counts. This chain uses TRBV25-1 with TRBJ2-1; D is undetermined. The germline V gene has CDR1 MGHDK and CDR2 SYGVNS. The length of the CDR3 is 13 residues. Trimming stripped 6 bases from V and 7 bases from J, with 13 bases between. CDR3 nucleotides: TGTGCCAGCAGAACGGACGCGGAGAATGAGCAGTTCTTC. The encoded protein is CASRTDAENEQFF.

J is TRBJ2-1 and V is TRBV28; tentative D call: TRBD2 (7 bases). Deletions cut 10 bases from V and 6 bases from J, with 19 bases between. Germline V gene sequence: CDR1 MDHEN, CDR2 SYDVKM. The CDR3 has 14 amino acids. The CDR3 protein is CATWGREGVNEQFF. CDR3 DNA sequence: TGTGCCACCTGGGGGAGGGAGGGGGTCAATGAGCAGTTCTTC.

The rearrangement uses TRBV6-2 or TRBV6-3 and TRBJ2-2; the D gene is possibly TRBD2 (5 bases). The CDR3 runs to 15 residues. Trimming pared 10 bases from V and 4 bases from J, leaving 19 bases between. Per the germline V gene, CDR1 is MNHEY and CDR2 is SVGEGT. The CDR3: CATKTGLATTGELFF. Written as DNA, the CDR3 is TGTGCCACCAAAACTGGACTTGCGACCACCGGGGAGCTGTTTTTT.

This clonotype showed up just a few times. V gene TRBV7-8 combines with J gene TRBJ2-5; 10 bases match TRBD1. This CDR3 region has 16 residues. Germline CDR1 SGHVS, CDR2 FQNEAQ. The V and J ends lost 1 base and 5 bases, in that order; junction bases with no gene match: 7. The DNA of the CDR3 is TGTGCCAGCAGCTTAGTGCCGACAGGGGGCCTGGAGACCCAGTACTTC. Its protein product is CASSLVPTGGLETQYF.

This clonotype has ten or more counts. The J gene is TRBJ1-1, the V gene TRBV12-5; 8 positions agree with TRBD1. This CDR3 spans 17 amino acids. The ends lost 0 bases at V and 4 bases at J; junction bases unmatched: 10. Germline V lookup: CDR1 LGHNT, CDR2 FRNRAP. CDR3 residues: CASGLVPTGGQITEAFF. DNA for the CDR3: TGTGCTAGTGGTTTGGTACCCACAGGGGGGCAAATCACTGAAGCTTTCTTT.

V gene TRBV28 combines with J gene TRBJ1-6; D uncertain. The CDR3 has 15 amino acids. V was cut by 4 bases and J by 5 bases, with 12 bases left in between. Looked up from germline, CDR1 is MDHEN and CDR2 is SYDVKM. The CDR3 loop is CASSYGLNHNSPLHF. DNA for the CDR3: TGTGCCAGCAGTTACGGACTGAATCATAATTCACCCCTCCACTTT.

This clonotype was recorded a few times. The chain links TRBV27 to TRBJ1-5; D unclear. V lost 4 bases and J 5 bases, leaving 9 bases between the germline ends. The CDR3 is made up of 13 amino acids. In germline, CDR1 is MNHEY, CDR2 SMNVEV (reference sequence). This CDR3 reads CASSSWVHQPQHF. The CDR3, as DNA: TGTGCCAGCAGTTCGTGGGTCCATCAGCCCCAGCATTTT.

This clonotype was seen many times. V is TRBV7-9 and J is TRBJ2-7; no reliable D call. Looked up from germline, CDR1 is SEHNR and CDR2 is FQNEAQ (reference sequence). With 6 bases removed from V and 0 bases from J, the gap between germline ends came to 15 bases. The CDR3 contains 15 residues. CDR3 region: CASSSWVGSSYEQYF. In nucleotides, the CDR3 is TGTGCCAGCAGTTCCTGGGTCGGAAGCTCCTACGAGCAGTACTTC.

V usage is TRBV7-2 and J usage is TRBJ2-5; 8 bases line up with TRBD2. V shed 7 bases, J shed 5 bases, and the junction held 6 bases outside the gene matches. Germline CDR1 is SGHTA and CDR2 is FQGNSA. This CDR3 region has 13 residues. The CDR3 loop reads CASTRGGVETQYF. The DNA for the CDR3 is TGTGCCAGCACCCGGGGGGGCGTGGAGACCCAGTACTTC.

In this sample, this clonotype turned up many times. The rearrangement uses TRBV7-2 and TRBJ2-1, with 13 positions matching TRBD2. This CDR3 has 16 residues. The germline V gene has CDR1 SGHTA and CDR2 FQGNSA. The V and J ends lost 1 base and 7 bases, in that order; junction bases with no gene match: 4. The CDR3 coding sequence is TGTGCCAGCAGCTTAGTGTGGACTAGCGGGGGTAATGAGCAGTTCTTC. As protein: CASSLVWTSGGNEQFF.

In this sample, this clonotype turned up a few times. V is TRBV19 and J is TRBJ1-1; D is unclear. The germline CDR1 and CDR2 sequences are LNHDA and SQIVND (reference sequence). The CDR3 runs to 12 residues. The V end was cut by 5 bases, the J end by 4 bases, with 8 bases between. Here the CDR3 DNA reads TGTGCCAGTAGTTCTTACCTCACTGAAGCTTTCTTT. It specifies CASSSYLTEAFF.

This clonotype has a handful of counts. The chain recombines TRBV7-9 with TRBJ2-1; D is unresolved. The germline CDR1 and CDR2 sequences are SEHNR and FQNEAQ (reference sequence). The CDR3 extends over 14 amino acids. V was trimmed by 1 base and J by 3 bases, leaving 7 bases between them. The CDR3 nucleotides read TGTGCCAGCAGCTTAGTCGCTTTCTACAATGAGCAGTTCTTC. Its translation: CASSLVAFYNEQFF.

This clonotype was found many times. This chain uses TRBV7-2 with TRBJ2-1, with 11 bases matching TRBD2. J was trimmed by 9 bases and V by 4 bases; bases with no gene match: 8. The length of the CDR3 is 15 residues. Germline V gives CDR1 SGHTA, CDR2 FQGNSA. This CDR3 reads CASSSSLAGATEQFF. The DNA of the CDR3 is TGTGCCAGCAGCTCCTCACTAGCGGGAGCGACTGAGCAGTTCTTC.

Remarks on this clonotype: A much larger clone differs by one base, so this may be a read error. J is TRBJ2-7 and V is TRBV11-2, with 10 bases matching TRBD2. CDR1 and CDR2 (germline): SGHAT, FQNNGV. V was clipped by 4 bases and J by 7 bases; unmatched bases: 22. The CDR3 length is 19 residues. The CDR3 reads CASSSLRASGRSSYNEQYF. CDR3 sequence (DNA): TGTGCCAGCAGCTCCCTCCGGGCTAGCGGGAGAAGCTCCTACAATGAGCAGTACTTC.

In its sample, this clonotype was seen many times. This chain uses TRBV11-2 with TRBJ1-2; a weak D match, TRBD1 (5 bases). Germline CDR1 and CDR2: SGHAT and FQNNGV. Trimming removed 2 bases at V and 4 bases at J, with 23 bases between. The CDR3 covers 18 residues. DNA for the CDR3: TGTGCCAGCAGCTTACTTAAAGAGGGTTCGGGAAGGGGCTATGGCTACACCTTC. Translated: CASSLLKEGSGRGYGYTF.